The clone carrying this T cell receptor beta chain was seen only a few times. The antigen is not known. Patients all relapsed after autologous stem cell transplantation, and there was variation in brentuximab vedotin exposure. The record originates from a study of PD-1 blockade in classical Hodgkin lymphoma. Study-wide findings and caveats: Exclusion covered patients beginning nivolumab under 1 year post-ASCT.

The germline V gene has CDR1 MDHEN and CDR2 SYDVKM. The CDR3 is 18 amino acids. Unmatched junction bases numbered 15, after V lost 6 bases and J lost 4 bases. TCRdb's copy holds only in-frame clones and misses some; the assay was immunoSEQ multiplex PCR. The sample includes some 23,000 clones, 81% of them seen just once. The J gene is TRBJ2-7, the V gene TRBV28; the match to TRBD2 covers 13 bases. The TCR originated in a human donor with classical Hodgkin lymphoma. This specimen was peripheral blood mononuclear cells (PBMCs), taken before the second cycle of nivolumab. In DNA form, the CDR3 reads TGTGCCAGCAGCCTTATCGGGACTAGCGGGACTCCCCGGTACGAGCAGTACTTC. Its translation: CASSLIGTSGTPRYEQYF.